These T cell receptor beta chains were read from a single sample in a study of immune heterogeneity within non-small cell lung tumors. MiXCR was run by TCRdb on the multiplex PCR reads, yielding one entry per CDR3 protein. The sample lists roughly 15,000 distinct CDR3 sequences; about 30% were seen once. Sequenced material: lung tumor tissue. The origin of the receptors is a woman between 50 and 59 years old with non-small cell lung cancer. CDR3s include the opening cysteine and the closing phenylalanine or tryptophan. Fields, in order: CDR3 protein, CDR3 DNA, V gene, J gene, clone size, D gene. The D gene is left open where the match is weak. The size of a clone is reported for some rows only, either as once, few or many, or as a class for expanded clones.

cdr3_aa: CASSLPLLGTAGKLAF
cdr3_nt: TGTGCCAGCAGTCTCCCTCTTCTCGGGACAGCCGGGAAACTCGCTTTC
v_call: TRBV28
j_call: TRBJ2-7
clone_size: medium-sized
d_call: TRBD1

cdr3_aa: CSASVGSYNSPLHF
cdr3_nt: TGCAGTGCTAGTGTTGGAAGTTATAATTCACCCCTCCACTTT
v_call: TRBV20-1
j_call: TRBJ1-6
clone_size: many
d_call: .

cdr3_aa: CASSFSGRDSQETQYF
cdr3_nt: TGTGCCAGCAGTTTTAGCGGGAGGGACAGTCAAGAGACCCAGTACTTC
v_call: TRBV28
j_call: TRBJ2-5
clone_size: once
d_call: TRBD2

cdr3_aa: CSVDGGLGDYGYTF
cdr3_nt: TGCAGCGTTGATGGGGGACTAGGGGACTATGGCTACACCTTC
v_call: TRBV29-1
j_call: TRBJ1-2
clone_size: few
d_call: .

cdr3_aa: CSASRRADTQYF
cdr3_nt: TGCAGTGCTAGTCGCAGGGCAGATACGCAGTATTTT
v_call: TRBV20-1
j_call: TRBJ2-3
clone_size: many
d_call: .

cdr3_aa: CASSFDRQGQTQYF
cdr3_nt: TGTGCCAGCAGCTTCGATAGACAGGGCCAGACCCAGTACTTC
v_call: TRBV7-6
j_call: TRBJ2-5
clone_size: few
d_call: TRBD1

cdr3_aa: CASSLTGGAGNEQFF
cdr3_nt: TGTGCCAGCAGCTTGACCGGGGGGGCCGGCAATGAGCAGTTCTTC
v_call: TRBV5-5
j_call: TRBJ2-1
clone_size: few
d_call: TRBD2

cdr3_aa: CASSVSGSGNTIYF
cdr3_nt: TGTGCCAGCAGCGTTTCAGGCTCTGGAAACACCATATATTTT
v_call: TRBV9
j_call: TRBJ1-3
clone_size: medium-sized
d_call: .

cdr3_aa: CSARGDLNSPLHF
cdr3_nt: TGCAGTGCTAGAGGAGACCTTAATTCACCCCTCCACTTT
v_call: TRBV20-1
j_call: TRBJ1-6
clone_size: .
d_call: .

cdr3_aa: CASSEAASNYGYTF
cdr3_nt: TGTGCCAGCAGTGAAGCCGCTTCTAACTATGGCTACACCTTC
v_call: TRBV6-1
j_call: TRBJ1-2
clone_size: medium-sized
d_call: .

cdr3_aa: CASSAPGSYYNSPLHF
cdr3_nt: TGTGCCAGCAGTGCCCCCGGCTCCTACTATAATTCACCCCTCCACTTT
v_call: TRBV6-1
j_call: TRBJ1-6
clone_size: .
d_call: .

cdr3_aa: CARSQGDSLYQETQYF
cdr3_nt: TGTGCCAGGAGCCAAGGCGACTCGTTGTACCAAGAGACCCAGTACTTC
v_call: TRBV3-1
j_call: TRBJ2-5
clone_size: .
d_call: .

cdr3_aa: CASSGEDRGRTDTQYF
cdr3_nt: TGTGCCAGCAGTGGGGAGGACAGGGGGAGGACAGATACGCAGTATTTT
v_call: TRBV28
j_call: TRBJ2-3
clone_size: many
d_call: TRBD1

cdr3_aa: CASSLLSAGGKRGEQFF
cdr3_nt: TGTGCCAGCAGCTTATTAAGTGCCGGGGGGAAAAGGGGTGAGCAGTTCTTC
v_call: TRBV7-6
j_call: TRBJ2-1
clone_size: few
d_call: TRBD2

cdr3_aa: CASSYRQRQETQYF
cdr3_nt: TGTGCCAGCAGCTATCGGCAGCGGCAAGAGACCCAGTACTTC
v_call: TRBV13
j_call: TRBJ2-5
clone_size: .
d_call: .

cdr3_aa: CASSQQGVYPYDQYF
cdr3_nt: TGTGCCAGTAGTCAACAGGGGGTTTATCCCTACGATCAGTACTTC
v_call: TRBV19
j_call: TRBJ2-7
clone_size: .
d_call: TRBD1

cdr3_aa: CSARGPSEKLFF
cdr3_nt: TGCAGTGCTAGAGGCCCCTCGGAAAAACTGTTTTTT
v_call: TRBV20-1
j_call: TRBJ1-4
clone_size: few
d_call: .

cdr3_aa: CASTRYGQLQETQYF
cdr3_nt: TGTGCCAGCACACGATACGGACAGCTACAAGAGACCCAGTACTTC
v_call: TRBV2
j_call: TRBJ2-5
clone_size: .
d_call: .

cdr3_aa: CASRAQGGTEAFF
cdr3_nt: TGTGCCAGCAGGGCGCAGGGTGGAACTGAAGCTTTCTTT
v_call: TRBV2
j_call: TRBJ1-1
clone_size: many
d_call: .

cdr3_aa: CASSIAGGPNDGNEQFF
cdr3_nt: TGTGCCAGCAGCATTGCGGGGGGGCCTAACGACGGCAATGAGCAGTTCTTC
v_call: TRBV7-6
j_call: TRBJ2-1
clone_size: .
d_call: TRBD2

cdr3_aa: CASSPGLGSDEQYF
cdr3_nt: TGTGCCAGCTCACCGGGGCTTGGGAGCGACGAGCAGTACTTC
v_call: TRBV18
j_call: TRBJ2-7
clone_size: .
d_call: .

cdr3_aa: CASSEGRNTEAFF
cdr3_nt: TGTGCCAGCAGTGAAGGCCGGAACACTGAAGCTTTCTTT
v_call: TRBV2
j_call: TRBJ1-1
clone_size: medium-sized
d_call: .

cdr3_aa: CASSATGKRTYEQYF
cdr3_nt: TGTGCCAGCAGCGCCACAGGGAAACGGACCTACGAGCAGTACTTC
v_call: TRBV5-4
j_call: TRBJ2-7
clone_size: many
d_call: .

cdr3_aa: CASSNGLAGVGNEQFF
cdr3_nt: TGTGCCAGCAGTAACGGACTAGCGGGAGTAGGAAATGAGCAGTTCTTC
v_call: TRBV6-1
j_call: TRBJ2-1
clone_size: medium-sized
d_call: TRBD2

cdr3_aa: CACLTSGSGTQYF
cdr3_nt: TGTGCCTGCCTAACTAGCGGGAGCGGTACGCAGTATTTT
v_call: TRBV3-1
j_call: TRBJ2-3
clone_size: .
d_call: TRBD2

cdr3_aa: CAISTGQGLLNTEAFF
cdr3_nt: TGTGCCATCAGTACAGGACAGGGGCTATTGAACACTGAAGCTTTCTTT
v_call: TRBV10-3
j_call: TRBJ1-1
clone_size: many
d_call: TRBD1

cdr3_aa: CSANQRGEGIGDTQYF
cdr3_nt: TGCAGTGCTAATCAGCGGGGGGAGGGAATCGGAGATACGCAGTATTTT
v_call: TRBV20-1
j_call: TRBJ2-3
clone_size: .
d_call: TRBD2

cdr3_aa: CASSRRTSAISTDTQYF
cdr3_nt: TGCGCCAGCAGCCGACGGACTAGCGCCATTAGCACAGATACGCAGTATTTT
v_call: TRBV5-1
j_call: TRBJ2-3
clone_size: .
d_call: TRBD2

cdr3_aa: CASTDSWGRDYGYTF
cdr3_nt: TGTGCCAGCACGGACAGTTGGGGGCGTGACTATGGCTACACCTTC
v_call: TRBV6-1
j_call: TRBJ1-2
clone_size: .
d_call: .

cdr3_aa: CASSLVGTGSEQYF
cdr3_nt: TGCGCCAGCAGCTTGGTAGGGACAGGGAGTGAGCAGTACTTC
v_call: TRBV5-1
j_call: TRBJ2-7
clone_size: .
d_call: TRBD1

cdr3_aa: CASSEGRGQITEAFF
cdr3_nt: TGTGCCAGCAGTGAAGGGAGGGGGCAAATCACTGAAGCTTTCTTT
v_call: TRBV6-1
j_call: TRBJ1-1
clone_size: .
d_call: TRBD1

cdr3_aa: CASSPHMNTEAFF
cdr3_nt: TGTGCCAGCAGTCCCCATATGAACACTGAAGCTTTCTTT
v_call: TRBV6-2/TRBV6-3
j_call: TRBJ1-1
clone_size: .
d_call: .

cdr3_aa: CATSSPHRGSYNEQFF
cdr3_nt: TGTGCCACCAGCAGCCCCCATCGGGGCTCCTACAATGAGCAGTTCTTC
v_call: TRBV15
j_call: TRBJ2-1
clone_size: many
d_call: .

cdr3_aa: CASSSDTSNQPQHF
cdr3_nt: TGTGCCAGCAGTTCGGACACTAGCAATCAGCCCCAGCATTTT
v_call: TRBV2
j_call: TRBJ1-5
clone_size: medium-sized
d_call: .

cdr3_aa: CAISDSTTDTQYF
cdr3_nt: TGTGCCATCAGTGATTCCACAACAGATACGCAGTATTTT
v_call: TRBV24-1
j_call: TRBJ2-3
clone_size: .
d_call: .

cdr3_aa: CASSLTSANTGELFF
cdr3_nt: TGCGCCAGCAGCCTAACTTCAGCGAACACCGGGGAGCTGTTTTTT
v_call: TRBV4-1
j_call: TRBJ2-2
clone_size: few
d_call: .

cdr3_aa: CASLTSETEQYF
cdr3_nt: TGTGCCAGCTTGACTAGCGAAACCGAGCAGTACTTC
v_call: TRBV7-9
j_call: TRBJ2-7
clone_size: .
d_call: TRBD2